What follows describes a single T cell receptor beta chain. Its antigen is unidentified. Germline CDR1 MNHEY, CDR2 SMNVEV (reference sequence). V was pared by 5 bases and J by 10 bases, with 9 bases of the junction left unmatched. The CDR3 length is 15 residues. This sample is drawn from a study of identical twins. Using its own MiXCR run on the 5' RACE reads, TCRdb lists one record per CDR3 protein. This table holds 450,000 to 500,000 distinct CDR3 sequences, around 15% found once. Study-wide findings and caveats: Modelling approaches yielded underestimates of out-of-frame TCR alpha sharing between monozygotic twins. Zero-insertion findings could be partly confounded by invariant cells (MAIT and iNKT cells).

These data were also filed under a second study, of yellow fever vaccine responses in identical twins.

The TCR was taken from a woman aged 18-29 years in good health. The specimen sequenced was CD4+ T cells sorted from blood. The chain carries TRBV27 and TRBJ1-6; the match to TRBD1 covers 9 bases. This CDR3 is CASSPMRDRASPLHF. The CDR3 DNA reads as TGTGCCAGCAGTCCAATGCGGGACAGGGCATCACCCCTCCACTTT.